What follows are 5 T cell receptor beta chains derived from one specimen sequenced in a study of T cell responses to AZD1222 COVID-19 vaccine. This table comes from immunoSEQ multiplex PCR, and its TCRdb copy is limited to in-frame clones, with some not included. The sample carries roughly 100,000 clones, about nine tenths recorded once. The sample consisted of peripheral blood, taken on day 0 of AZD1222 vaccination. The receptors derive from an adult in good health.

With regard to this clone: The identical CDR3 is also encoded by other nucleotide sequences in the sample. CDR3 coding DNA: TGTGCCAGCAGCCAGCAGGGCACAGATACGCAGTATTTT. Amino acids: CASSQQGTDTQYF. V gene TRBV14 combines with J gene TRBJ2-3; D ambiguous. Per germline, CDR1 SGHDN and CDR2 FVKESK. Trimming pared 3 bases from V and 1 base from J, leaving 5 bases between. The CDR3 sequence is 13 residues long.

The rearrangement links TRBV14 to TRBJ2-1; a possible D gene is TRBD1 (5 bases). The CDR3 contains 15 residues. The germline V gene has CDR1 SGHDN and CDR2 FVKESK. The germline V and J ends were trimmed by 1 base and 2 bases, with 9 bases remaining between them. The CDR3 bases are TGTGCCAGCAGCCAAGTCCAGGGCGCCTACAATGAGCAGTTCTTC. Translating gives CASSQVQGAYNEQFF.

V and J are TRBV10-3 and TRBJ2-7, with 12 bases fitting TRBD2. This CDR3 is built from 15 residues. V lost 1 base to trimming and J lost 6 bases; unmatched junction nucleotides: 4. Germline lookup yields CDR1 ENHRY and CDR2 SYGVKD. In DNA, the CDR3 is TGTGCCATCAGTGAGTGGACTAGCGGGGAAGGCGAGCAGTACTTC. Encoded protein: CAISEWTSGEGEQYF.

The V and J genes are TRBV7-8 and TRBJ1-4, with 10 bases aligning to TRBD1. CDR1 SGHVS and CDR2 FQNEAQ come from the germline V gene. This CDR3 is built from 16 residues. Trimming removed 1 base from V and 7 bases from J; junction bases left unmatched: 6. The CDR3 reads CASSLGGTGVGEKLFF. CDR3 coding DNA: TGTGCCAGCAGCTTAGGGGGGACAGGGGTTGGTGAAAAACTGTTTTTT.

The chain couples TRBV6-4 to TRBJ2-2; D not certain. V dropped 4 bases and J dropped 3 bases, with 6 bases sitting between them. The CDR3 is made up of 13 amino acids. The V gene's germline CDR1 is MRHNA and CDR2 SNTAGT. DNA of the CDR3: TGTGCCAGCAGTGTTGAGGACACCGGGGAGCTGTTTTTT. It yields the protein CASSVEDTGELFF.